These 27 T cell receptor beta chains came from one sample sequenced in a study of blood T cell repertoires in COVID-19. Assay used: immunoSEQ multiplex PCR; TCRdb lists only in-frame clones, some missing. The data show 200,000 to 250,000 clones, roughly 87% seen once. Sequencing was performed on peripheral blood. The source of these receptors is a woman between 18 and 29 years old who had recovered from COVID-19.

The chain is built from TRBV3-1 (or the pseudogene TRBV3-2) and TRBJ2-1, with unresolved D. Per germline, CDR1 LGHDT and CDR2 YNNKEL (reference sequence). There are 12 residues in the CDR3. V lost 4 bases to trimming and J lost 5 bases, with 6 bases between them. The CDR3 region has the DNA TGTGCCAGCAGCCTCTTCGACAATGAGCAGTTCTTC. Its translation: CASSLFDNEQFF.

The chain combines TRBV6-2 or TRBV6-3 with TRBJ2-7; TRBD2 matches 10 bases. Germline CDR1 MNHEY, CDR2 SVGEGT. The CDR3 loop spans 18 amino acids. V gave up 2 bases and J gave up 0 bases; unmatched junction bases: 10. CDR3: CASSYSFSGRSSSYEQYF. CDR3 bases: TGTGCCAGCAGTTACAGTTTTAGCGGGAGGTCCAGCTCCTACGAGCAGTACTTC.

The V and J genes are TRBV5-1 and TRBJ2-7; 7 positions agree with TRBD2. The J segment lost 4 bases and the V segment lost 4 bases, leaving 11 bases of the junction unmatched. The CDR3 spans 15 residues. In germline, CDR1 is SGHRS, CDR2 YFSETQ. The CDR3 nucleotides are TGCGCCAGCAGCCCACAAGCCGGGACTACGTACGAGCAGTACTTC. Translation gives CASSPQAGTTYEQYF.

The chain employs TRBV7-2 and TRBJ2-2, with 10 bases matching TRBD1. CDR3 size: 16 residues. Germline loops: CDR1 SGHTA, CDR2 FQGNSA. With 5 bases clipped from V and 6 bases from J, the junction kept 9 bases outside the gene matches. The CDR3 here is CASSDRDRGISGELFF. For the CDR3, the DNA is TGTGCCAGCAGCGACCGGGACAGGGGAATCTCCGGGGAGCTGTTTTTT.

The chain uses TRBV13 and TRBJ2-7; 9 bases align to TRBD2. The CDR3 is 15 amino acids. The germline CDR1 and CDR2 sequences are PRHDT and FYEKMQ (reference sequence). V lost 2 bases and J lost 2; bases outside the gene matches: 4. CDR3 coding DNA: TGTGCCAGCAGCTTACTCGCGGGAGGGCCCTACGAGCAGTACTTC. It encodes CASSLLAGGPYEQYF.

The gene calls are TRBV7-3 and TRBJ2-2; 8 bases match TRBD2. This CDR3 comprises 19 residues. Germline V gene lookup returns CDR1 SGHTA and CDR2 FQGTGA. Trimming at V came to 1 base and at J to 4 bases, leaving 14 bases not matched to a gene. The CDR3 DNA is TGTGCCAGCAGCTTAATCCCCCCGAGAATTAGCGGGGCCACCGGGGAGCTGTTTTTT. Translation gives CASSLIPPRISGATGELFF.

The chain links TRBV21-1 to TRBJ1-1. TRBV21-1 is a recognized pseudogene. The CDR3 runs to 15 residues. Here the CDR3 DNA reads TGTGCCAGCACTCTAAGGGAGGAACACCCGATTATAGCTTTCTTT. It codes for CASTLREEHPIIAFF.

This chain links TRBV7-6 with TRBJ2-4; D is possibly TRBD1 (6 bases). With 2 bases removed from V and 1 base from J, the gap between germline ends came to 12 bases. The CDR3 consists of 16 residues. Looked up from germline, CDR1 is SGHVS and CDR2 is FNYEAQ. The CDR3 DNA reads as TGTGCCAGCAGCTTAAGAGGGGGTAGCGCCAAAAACATTCAGTACTTC. It codes for CASSLRGGSAKNIQYF.

The gene calls are TRBV10-3 and TRBJ2-2; no reliable D call. The germline V and J ends were trimmed by 0 bases and 1 base, with 6 bases remaining between them. This CDR3 has 15 amino acids. Germline-derived CDR1 and CDR2 are ENHRY and SYGVKD. DNA for the CDR3: TGTGCCATCAGTGAGTCGTCGGGGAACACCGGGGAGCTGTTTTTT. This encodes CAISESSGNTGELFF.

The genes are TRBV27 and TRBJ2-6; perhaps TRBD1 as D (7 bases). V lost 9 bases to trimming and J lost 2 bases, with 20 bases between them. CDR1 MNHEY and CDR2 SMNVEV come from the germline V gene (reference sequence). This CDR3 has 17 residues. CDR3 amino acids: CASRSGGGMTGANVLTF. The CDR3 DNA is TGTGCCAGTCGGTCCGGAGGGGGCATGACTGGGGCCAACGTCCTGACTTTC.

V and J are TRBV6-2 or TRBV6-3 and TRBJ2-7, with 8 bases that match TRBD2. Germline V gene sequence: CDR1 MNHEY, CDR2 SVGEGT. The V gene end was trimmed by 6 bases and the J gene end by 3 bases; junction bases not matched to a gene: 10. This CDR3 contains 15 residues. The CDR3 reads CASSLPLAVDYEQYF. For the CDR3, the DNA is TGTGCCAGCAGCTTACCACTAGCGGTCGACTACGAGCAGTACTTC.

The rearrangement uses TRBV30 and TRBJ2-1; D might be TRBD1 (6 bases). V was shortened by 2 bases and J by 4 bases, with 9 bases between the two germline ends. The CDR3 totals 13 residues. Germline V gene data show CDR1 as GTSNPN and CDR2 as SVGIG (reference sequence). CDR3 nucleotide sequence: TGTGCCTGGAGTCCAACAGGGTACAATGAGCAGTTCTTC. Translation gives CAWSPTGYNEQFF. The full variable domain, with the rest looked up from reference TRBV30 and TRBJ2-1, is SQTIHQWPATLVQPVGSPLSLECTVEGTSNPNLYWYRQAAGRGLQLLFYSVGIGQISSEVPQNLSASRPQDRQFILSSKKLLLSDSGFYLCAWSPTGYNEQFFGPGTRLTVL.

The chain carries TRBV5-8 and TRBJ1-1; D is undetermined. The CDR3 sequence is 18 residues long. The germline CDR1 and CDR2 sequences are SGHTS and YDEGEE. The V end lost 3 bases, the J end lost 0 bases, and 21 bases lay between the germline ends. In nucleotides, the CDR3 is TGTGCCAGCAGCTCCTTTCAACACCGATTGGCCATGAACACTGAAGCTTTCTTT. Protein product: CASSSFQHRLAMNTEAFF.

V is TRBV27 and J is TRBJ2-7; 8 bases fit TRBD1. This CDR3 region has 17 residues. J lost 7 bases, V lost 3 bases, and 17 bases had no gene match. In germline, CDR1 is MNHEY, CDR2 SMNVEV (reference sequence). CDR3: CASSFVPGQAVGGEQYF. The CDR3, as DNA: TGTGCCAGCAGTTTTGTCCCGGGACAGGCCGTGGGGGGAGAGCAGTACTTC.

The chain combines TRBV13 with TRBJ2-7; the D gene is possibly TRBD1 (6 bases). Trimming shortened V by 4 bases and J by 3 bases, and 13 bases separated the two germline ends. Germline V gene lookup returns CDR1 PRHDT and CDR2 FYEKMQ (reference sequence). The CDR3 runs 14 residues. CDR3 nucleotides: TGTGCCAGCAGCTCGGGACACCCTGGCTACGAGCAGTACTTC. Protein: CASSSGHPGYEQYF.

This chain joins TRBV6-5 and TRBJ1-3, with D maybe TRBD1 (5 bases). Germline V CDR1 and CDR2: MNHEY, SVGAGI. The CDR3 runs 14 residues. V was shortened by 2 bases and J by 0 bases, with 5 bases between the two germline ends. CDR3 amino acids: CASSYQGSGNTIYF. The DNA for the CDR3 is TGTGCCAGCAGTTACCAGGGCTCTGGAAACACCATATATTTT.

In this sample, this clone turned up once. The CDR3 here is CASSSFLVTNEQFF. The CDR3 coding sequence is TGTGCCAGCAGCTCATTCCTAGTTACCAATGAGCAGTTCTTC. The gene calls are TRBV7-2 and TRBJ2-1; unclear D gene. V was shortened by 4 bases and J by 6 bases, with 13 bases between the two germline ends. This CDR3 has 14 residues. CDR1 and CDR2 from the germline V gene are SGHTA and FQGNSA. Full variable domain (outside the CDR3, taken from reference TRBV7-2 and TRBJ2-1): GAGVSQSPSNKVTEKGKDVELRCDPISGHTALYWYRQSLGQGLEFLIYFQGNSAPDKSGLPSDRFSAERTGGSVSTLTIQRTQQEDSAVYLCASSSFLVTNEQFFGPGTRLTVL.

The rearrangement joins TRBV19 to TRBJ1-2, with D perhaps TRBD1 (5 bases). Trimming removed 3 bases from V and 4 bases from J, with 15 bases in between. CDR1 LNHDA and CDR2 SQIVND come from the germline V gene (reference sequence). This CDR3 is 15 amino acids long. CDR3 coding DNA: TGTGCCAGTAGTATGCGTAGGGGAAGGAGCTATGGCTACACCTTC. Its protein is CASSMRRGRSYGYTF.

J is TRBJ1-1 and V is TRBV19; D remains unclear. This CDR3 has 12 residues. Germline CDR1 and CDR2: LNHDA and SQIVND (reference sequence). Trimming left V 8 bases short and J 0 bases short, with 7 bases between. The CDR3 reads CASGHMNTEAFF. Here the CDR3 DNA reads TGTGCCAGTGGCCACATGAACACTGAAGCTTTCTTT.

The chain uses TRBV4-3 and TRBJ2-3, with 13 bases aligning to TRBD2. J was trimmed by 6 bases and V by 0 bases; bases with no gene match: 9. Germline CDR1 LGHNA, CDR2 YSLEER. The CDR3 totals 18 residues. The chain's CDR3 is CASSQELAGGPYQDTQYF. CDR3 DNA sequence: TGCGCCAGCAGCCAAGAACTAGCGGGAGGGCCGTACCAGGATACGCAGTATTTT.

V is TRBV11-2 and J is TRBJ1-2; 8 bases are a match to TRBD1. Germline V gene sequence: CDR1 SGHAT, CDR2 FQNNGV. This CDR3 has 12 amino acids. The J segment lost 12 bases and the V segment lost 5 bases, leaving 8 bases of the junction unmatched. CDR3 sequence reads: CASSETTGGDTF. The CDR3 DNA is TGTGCCAGCAGCGAGACCACAGGGGGTGACACCTTC.

The chain employs TRBV29-1 and TRBJ1-2; D uncertain. The length of the CDR3 is 11 residues. Per germline, CDR1 SQVTM and CDR2 ANQGSEA. Trimming left V 3 bases short and J 8 bases short, with 10 bases between. CDR3 DNA sequence: TGCAGCGTTGAGCACACCTCAGGCTACACCTTC. Protein: CSVEHTSGYTF. The whole variable domain, remainder taken from reference TRBV29-1 and TRBJ1-2, is SAVISQKPSRDICQRGTSLTIQCQVDSQVTMMFWYRQQPGQSLTLIATANQGSEATYESGFVIDKFPISRPNLTFSTLTVSNMSPEDSSIYLCSVEHTSGYTFGSGTRLTVV.

The V gene is TRBV5-4, the J gene TRBJ2-3; TRBD2 matches at 14 bases. V dropped 4 bases and J dropped 4; count of bases not matched to a gene: 8. Germline CDR1 is SGHNT and CDR2 is YYREEE (reference sequence). The CDR3 is made up of 17 amino acids. CDR3 sequence (DNA): TGTGCCAGCAGCACCCGGACTAGCGGGAGGATGCCAGATACGCAGTATTTT. It yields the protein CASSTRTSGRMPDTQYF.

This clone showed up just a few times. This sequence joins TRBV7-2 and TRBJ2-3, with D maybe TRBD1 (6 bases). This CDR3 comprises 15 residues. Germline V gene lookup returns CDR1 SGHTA and CDR2 FQGNSA. V was shortened by 2 bases and J by 2 bases, with 11 bases between the two germline ends. The CDR3 is CASSLWGQTTDTQYF. In DNA form, the CDR3 reads TGTGCCAGCAGCTTATGGGGGCAGACCACAGATACGCAGTATTTT.

The chain combines TRBV27 with TRBJ1-4, with D possibly being TRBD1 (6 bases). Germline V gene sequence: CDR1 MNHEY, CDR2 SMNVEV (reference sequence). The V end lost 6 bases, the J end lost 6 bases, and 17 bases lay between the germline ends. This CDR3 is built from 15 residues. The CDR3: CASSPLPGGDEKLFF. CDR3 DNA: TGTGCCAGCAGCCCCCTCCCGGGGGGCGATGAAAAACTGTTTTTT. Drawing the rest from reference TRBV27 and TRBJ1-4, the complete variable domain is EAQVTQNPRYLITVTGKKLTVTCSQNMNHEYMSWYRQDPGLGLRQIYYSMNVEVTDKGDVPEGYKVSRKEKRNFPLILESPSPNQTSLYFCASSPLPGGDEKLFFGSGTQLSVL.

This clone was seen once. In DNA, the CDR3 is TGTGCCAGCAGCTTAGCGGGAGGAACCAAAAACATTCAGTACTTC. It yields the protein CASSLAGGTKNIQYF. This chain connects TRBV5-6 to TRBJ2-4, with 9 positions matching TRBD2. CDR1 is SGHDT and CDR2 is YYEEEE in the germline V gene. The J segment lost 2 bases and the V segment lost 2 bases, leaving 2 bases of the junction unmatched. This CDR3 has 15 amino acids.

The genes are TRBV5-1 and TRBJ1-2; TRBD1 matches 7 bases. J was trimmed by 8 bases and V by 10 bases; bases with no gene match: 8. CDR3 length: 11 residues. Germline V gives CDR1 SGHRS, CDR2 YFSETQ. CDR3 amino acids: CAVQGRLGYTF. The CDR3 bases are TGCGCCGTACAGGGGAGGTTAGGCTACACCTTC.